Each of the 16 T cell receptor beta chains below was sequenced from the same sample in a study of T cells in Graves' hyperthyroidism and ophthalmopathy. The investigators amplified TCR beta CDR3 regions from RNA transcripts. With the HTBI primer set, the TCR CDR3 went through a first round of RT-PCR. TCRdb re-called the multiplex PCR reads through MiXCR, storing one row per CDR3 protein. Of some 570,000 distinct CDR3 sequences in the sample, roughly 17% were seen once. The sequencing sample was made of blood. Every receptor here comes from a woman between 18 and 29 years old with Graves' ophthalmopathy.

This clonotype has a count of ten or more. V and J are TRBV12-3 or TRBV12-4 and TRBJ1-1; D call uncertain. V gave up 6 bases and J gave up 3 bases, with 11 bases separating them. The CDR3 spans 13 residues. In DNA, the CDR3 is TGTGCCAGCAGGCACATGGGCGACACTGAAGCTTTCTTT. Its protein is CASRHMGDTEAFF.

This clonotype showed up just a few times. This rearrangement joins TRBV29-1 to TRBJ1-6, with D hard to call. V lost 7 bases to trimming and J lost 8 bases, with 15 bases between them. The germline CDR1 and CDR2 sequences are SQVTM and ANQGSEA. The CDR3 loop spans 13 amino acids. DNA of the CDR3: TGCAGCGCTTCCGACGGAGGGTATTCACCCCTCCACTTT. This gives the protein CSASDGGYSPLHF.

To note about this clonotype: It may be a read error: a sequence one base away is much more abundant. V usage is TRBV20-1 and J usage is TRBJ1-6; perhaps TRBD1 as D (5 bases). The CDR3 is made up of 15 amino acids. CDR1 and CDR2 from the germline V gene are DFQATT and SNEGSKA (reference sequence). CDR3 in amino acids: CSARGTGLSNSPPHF. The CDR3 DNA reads TGCAGTGCTAGAGGTACAGGCCTGTCTAATTCACCCCCCCACTTT.

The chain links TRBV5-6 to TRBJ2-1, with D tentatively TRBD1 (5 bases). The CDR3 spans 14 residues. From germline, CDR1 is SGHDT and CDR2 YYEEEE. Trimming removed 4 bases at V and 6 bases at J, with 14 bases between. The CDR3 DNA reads TGTGCCAGCAGCCAGGGATATAGCCTCAATGAGCAGTTCTTC. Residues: CASSQGYSLNEQFF. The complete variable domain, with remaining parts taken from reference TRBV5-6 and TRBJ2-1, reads DAGVTQSPTHLIKTRGQQVTLRCSPKSGHDTVSWYQQALGQGPQFIFQYYEEEERQRGNFPDRFSGHQFPNYSSELNVNALLLGDSALYLCASSQGYSLNEQFFGPGTRLTVL.

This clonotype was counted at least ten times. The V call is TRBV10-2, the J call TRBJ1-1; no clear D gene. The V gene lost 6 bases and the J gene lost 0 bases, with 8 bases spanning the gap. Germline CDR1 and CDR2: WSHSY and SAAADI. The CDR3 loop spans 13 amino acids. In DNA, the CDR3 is TGCGCCAGCAGCGACTTTCTGAACACTGAAGCTTTCTTT. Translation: CASSDFLNTEAFF.

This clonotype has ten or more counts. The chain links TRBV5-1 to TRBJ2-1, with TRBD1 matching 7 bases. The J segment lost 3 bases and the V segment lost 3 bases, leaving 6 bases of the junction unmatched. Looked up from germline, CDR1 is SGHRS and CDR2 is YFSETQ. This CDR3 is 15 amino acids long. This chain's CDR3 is CASSSAGTDYNEQFF. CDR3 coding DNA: TGCGCCAGCAGCTCTGCCGGGACAGACTACAATGAGCAGTTCTTC. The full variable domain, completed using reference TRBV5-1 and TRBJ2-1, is KAGVTQTPRYLIKTRGQQVTLSCSPISGHRSVSWYQQTPGQGLQFLFEYFSETQRNKGNFPGRFSGRQFSNSRSEMNVSTLELGDSALYLCASSSAGTDYNEQFFGPGTRLTVL.

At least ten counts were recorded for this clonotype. This CDR3 reads CASRRTVLNTEAFF. In DNA, the CDR3 is TGTGCCAGCAGGAGGACAGTCTTGAACACTGAAGCTTTCTTT. The genes are TRBV28 and TRBJ1-1; D might be TRBD1 (6 bases). V dropped 6 bases and J dropped 0 bases, with 11 bases sitting between them. The germline CDR1 and CDR2 sequences are MDHEN and SYDVKM. The CDR3 is 14 residues long.

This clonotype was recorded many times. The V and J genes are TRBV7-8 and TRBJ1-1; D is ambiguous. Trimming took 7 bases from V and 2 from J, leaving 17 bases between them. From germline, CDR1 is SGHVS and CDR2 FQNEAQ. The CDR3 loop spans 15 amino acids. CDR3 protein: CASIPPGKVNTEAFF. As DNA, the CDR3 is TGTGCCAGCATCCCCCCGGGGAAGGTTAACACTGAAGCTTTCTTT.

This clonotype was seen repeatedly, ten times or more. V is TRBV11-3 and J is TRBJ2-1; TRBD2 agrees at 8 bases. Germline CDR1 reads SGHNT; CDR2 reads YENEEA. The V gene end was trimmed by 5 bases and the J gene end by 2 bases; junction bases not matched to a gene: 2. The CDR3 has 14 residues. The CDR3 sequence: CASSPGGPYNEQFF. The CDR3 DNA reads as TGTGCCAGCAGCCCGGGGGGGCCCTACAATGAGCAGTTCTTC.

The CDR3, as DNA: TGCGCCAGCAGCGGGAAACTCGGGACAGGGGGGCTAGCTAACTATGGCTACACCTTC. Its protein is CASSGKLGTGGLANYGYTF. This sequence joins TRBV5-1 and TRBJ1-2, with TRBD1 matching over 11 bases. J gave up 0 bases and V 4 bases, and 14 bases lay outside the gene matches. CDR3 length: 19 amino acids. The germline V gene encodes CDR1 SGHRS and CDR2 YFSETQ.

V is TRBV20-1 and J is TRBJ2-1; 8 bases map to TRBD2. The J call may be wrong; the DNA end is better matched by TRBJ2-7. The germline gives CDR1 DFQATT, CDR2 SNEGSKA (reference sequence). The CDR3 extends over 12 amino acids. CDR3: CSARTSVYEQYF. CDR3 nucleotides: TGCAGTGCTAGGACTAGCGTCTACGAGCAGTACTTC.

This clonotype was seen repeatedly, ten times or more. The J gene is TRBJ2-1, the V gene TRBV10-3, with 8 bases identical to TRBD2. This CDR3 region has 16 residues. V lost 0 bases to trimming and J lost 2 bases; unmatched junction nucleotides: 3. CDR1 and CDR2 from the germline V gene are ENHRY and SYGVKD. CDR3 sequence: CAISESILAAYNEQFF. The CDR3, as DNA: TGTGCCATCAGTGAGTCGATACTAGCGGCCTACAATGAGCAGTTCTTC.

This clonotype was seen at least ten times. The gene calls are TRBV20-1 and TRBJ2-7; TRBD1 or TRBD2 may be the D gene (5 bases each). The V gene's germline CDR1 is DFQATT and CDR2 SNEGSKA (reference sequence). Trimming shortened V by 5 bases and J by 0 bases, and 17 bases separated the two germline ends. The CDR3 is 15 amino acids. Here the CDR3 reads CSAGPRDGYSYEQYF. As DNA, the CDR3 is TGCAGTGCTGGACCCAGGGACGGCTACTCCTACGAGCAGTACTTC.

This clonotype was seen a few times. For the CDR3, the DNA is TGTGCCAGCAGCGGACCGGGAAACGGGTACGAGCAGTACTTC. This translates into CASSGPGNGYEQYF. The genes are TRBV9 and TRBJ2-7; D is perhaps TRBD2 (5 bases). Germline CDR1 is SGDLS and CDR2 is YYNGEE. The ends were cut back, 3 bases at V and 4 bases at J, with 14 bases in the middle. The CDR3 extends over 14 amino acids.

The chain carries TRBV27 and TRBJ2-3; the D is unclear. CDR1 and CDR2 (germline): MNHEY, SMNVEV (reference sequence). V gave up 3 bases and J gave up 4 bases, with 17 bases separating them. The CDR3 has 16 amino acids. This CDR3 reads CASSFLRTQGADTQYF. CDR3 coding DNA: TGTGCCAGCAGTTTTCTCCGGACCCAAGGCGCAGATACGCAGTATTTT.

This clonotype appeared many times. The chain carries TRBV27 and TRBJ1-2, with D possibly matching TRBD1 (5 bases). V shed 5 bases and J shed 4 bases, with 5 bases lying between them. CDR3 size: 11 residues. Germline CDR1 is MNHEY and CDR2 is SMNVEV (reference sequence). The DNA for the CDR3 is TGTGCCAGCAGTGGGGGCTATGGCTACACCTTC. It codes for CASSGGYGYTF.